This T cell receptor beta chain was documented in a study of T cell clonotyping in hematopoietic cell transplantation. Recipients were bled about 28 days pretransplant and at posttransplant days 30, 100, 180. Details on this clone: What it recognizes is unknown.

Some clones are missing from TCRdb's copy, which holds only in-frame ones; the method was immunoSEQ multiplex PCR. The sample contains around 6,500 clones, 80% to 90% of which appear only once. Points from the study as a whole: Higher Inverse Simpson Index values in graft donor and pretransplant recipient predicted broader posttransplant TCR diversity.

CDR3 length: 11 amino acids. The V end was cut by 5 bases, the J end by 6 bases, with 8 bases between. Germline CDR1 SGHNT, CDR2 YENEEA. The clonotype was recovered from a female patient aged 35 to 55 who had an allogeneic stem cell transplant from a related donor, so the T cells may come from the graft donor. Some clones in this sample may be carry-over from other donors' samples. Sample: peripheral blood mononuclear cells, taken 100 days after allogeneic stem cell transplant. The chain joins TRBV11-3 to TRBJ2-7; no firm D call. The CDR3 DNA reads as TGTGCCAGCAGCCAGTGGGGCGAGCAGTACTTC. Amino acid sequence: CASSQWGEQYF.